These 28 T cell receptor beta chains were all obtained from the same sample, sequenced in a study of cytomegalovirus exposure and HLA in healthy donors. The table came from immunoSEQ multiplex PCR; TCRdb's copy has only in-frame clones and leaves some out. The sample shows over 200,000 clones, over 80% of them seen only once. Sequences were obtained from PBMCs. All receptors derive from a woman in her thirties in good health and CMV-seropositive.

The count of this clone is one. The rearrangement joins TRBV2 to TRBJ1-1, with D tentatively TRBD1 (6 bases). The germline V gene encodes CDR1 SNHLY and CDR2 FYNNEI. Trimming shortened V by 7 bases and J by 11 bases, and 14 bases separated the two germline ends. This CDR3 is built from 11 residues. CDR3 sequence: CASILGGFAFF. The CDR3 DNA reads TGTGCCAGCATCCTAGGGGGGTTTGCTTTCTTT.

V is TRBV5-6 and J is TRBJ2-3, with 10 positions matching TRBD2. The length of the CDR3 is 16 residues. After removal of 0 bases from V and 1 base from J, the junction contained 2 bases not matched to a gene. Germline V gene lookup returns CDR1 SGHDT and CDR2 YYEEEE. The DNA for the CDR3 is TGTGCCAGCAGCTTGGCAGCGGGAGGGCGCACAGATACGCAGTATTTT. Translation gives CASSLAAGGRTDTQYF.

The sample holds a few counts of this clone. V is TRBV30 and J is TRBJ1-1; 9 bases are a match to TRBD1. CDR3 length equals 14 residues. V lost 1 base to trimming and J lost 8 bases; unmatched junction nucleotides: 8. Germline V CDR1 and CDR2: GTSNPN, SVGIG (reference sequence). CDR3 sequence: CAWSAPGQGLEAFF. The CDR3 DNA sequence: TGTGCCTGGAGTGCCCCGGGACAGGGTTTGGAAGCTTTCTTT.

This clone was observed once. V gene TRBV27 combines with J gene TRBJ2-5, with TRBD1 identical over 9 bases. Germline CDR1 MNHEY, CDR2 SMNVEV (reference sequence). CDR3 length equals 15 residues. The ends lost 6 bases at V and 0 bases at J; junction bases unmatched: 5. In DNA, the CDR3 is TGTGCCAGCAGAAAAGGACAGGGGAACCAAGAGACCCAGTACTTC. Protein: CASRKGQGNQETQYF.

The chain joins TRBV27 to TRBJ2-7; D is unclear. The CDR3 loop spans 13 amino acids. Germline V CDR1 and CDR2: MNHEY, SMNVEV (reference sequence). Trimming cost V 6 bases and J 0 bases, with 9 bases left between them. CDR3 loop: CASRPDISYEQYF. As DNA, the CDR3 is TGTGCCAGCAGACCAGACATCTCCTACGAGCAGTACTTC.

The genes are TRBV2 and TRBJ2-5, with 14 bases fitting TRBD2. V lost 5 bases, J lost 3 bases, and 2 bases stayed unmatched. Germline assignment: CDR1 SNHLY and CDR2 FYNNEI. The CDR3 runs to 15 residues. In DNA form, the CDR3 reads TGTGCCAGCAGTAGGGGACTAGCGGGAGAAGAGACCCAGTACTTC. This encodes CASSRGLAGEETQYF.

V gene TRBV7-2 combines with J gene TRBJ2-7; a weak D match, TRBD1 (6 bases). Trimming took 6 bases from V and 2 from J, leaving 11 bases between them. CDR1 SGHTA and CDR2 FQGNSA come from the germline V gene. This CDR3 is built from 13 residues. The CDR3 coding sequence is TGTGCCAGCAGATTGGACAGAGCCTACGAGCAGTACTTC. Translation gives CASRLDRAYEQYF. Full variable domain (missing parts from reference TRBV7-2 and TRBJ2-7): GAGVSQSPSNKVTEKGKDVELRCDPISGHTALYWYRQSLGQGLEFLIYFQGNSAPDKSGLPSDRFSAERTGGSVSTLTIQRTQQEDSAVYLCASRLDRAYEQYFGPGTRLTVT.

This sequence joins TRBV30 and TRBJ1-1; D gene uncertain. This CDR3 has 12 amino acids. Trimming took off 4 bases at V and 0 bases at J, with 6 bases between the two ends. Germline V gene sequence: CDR1 GTSNPN, CDR2 SVGIG (reference sequence). This CDR3 is CAWKGMNTEAFF. CDR3 sequence (DNA): TGTGCCTGGAAAGGGATGAACACTGAAGCTTTCTTT.

The V and J genes are TRBV10-2 and TRBJ2-2, with D perhaps given as TRBD1 or TRBD2 (5 bases each). Trimming took 8 bases from V and 4 from J, leaving 17 bases between them. The germline V gene has CDR1 WSHSY and CDR2 SAAADI. The CDR3 sequence is 15 residues long. As DNA, the CDR3 is TGCGCCAGCGAGAATGATGGTGGGGGCACCGGGGAGCTGTTTTTT. It yields the protein CASENDGGGTGELFF.

This chain links TRBV5-4 with TRBJ1-1, with TRBD1 matching over 8 bases. Losses at the gene ends were 4 bases for V and 1 base for J; bases not matched to a gene: 6. This CDR3 spans 15 amino acids. The germline V gene encodes CDR1 SGHNT and CDR2 YYREEE (reference sequence). CDR3 DNA sequence: TGTGCCAGCAGCCAAGACAGGGGCCAGAACACTGAAGCTTTCTTT. Its translation: CASSQDRGQNTEAFF.

V is TRBV11-3 and J is TRBJ2-7, with D maybe TRBD2 (5 bases). Germline values: CDR1 SGHNT, CDR2 YENEEA. The CDR3 loop spans 13 amino acids. The V end was cut by 3 bases, the J end by 5 bases, with 11 bases between. CDR3 in amino acids: CASSLEGGNEQYF. The DNA of the CDR3 is TGTGCCAGCAGCTTGGAAGGAGGTAACGAGCAGTACTTC.

This clone is a singleton in its sample. The genes are TRBV6-5 and TRBJ1-1; 7 bases fit TRBD1. CDR3 size: 16 residues. Germline V lookup: CDR1 MNHEY, CDR2 SVGAGI. Losses at the gene ends were 0 bases for V and 0 bases for J; bases not matched to a gene: 4. Written as DNA, the CDR3 is TGTGCCAGCAGTTACTCGCCAGGGGGAATGAACACTGAAGCTTTCTTT. Its translation: CASSYSPGGMNTEAFF.

The genes are TRBV6-1 and TRBJ1-2; a possible D gene is TRBD1 (5 bases). The V gene lost 7 bases and the J gene lost 8 bases, with 14 bases spanning the gap. CDR3 length: 12 amino acids. CDR1 is MNHNS and CDR2 is SASEGT in the germline V gene. Here the CDR3 DNA reads TGTGCCAGCACAGGGAGCCTCGGGGGCTACACCTTC. This sequence encodes CASTGSLGGYTF.

This chain uses TRBV25-1 with TRBJ2-5; 16 bases map to TRBD2. The germline CDR1 and CDR2 sequences are MGHDK and SYGVNS. V trimming: 6 bases; J trimming: 5 bases; junction bases outside the gene matches: 9. The CDR3 runs 17 residues. CDR3 in amino acids: CASSGGLAGGFTETQYF. The CDR3 DNA follows: TGTGCCAGCAGCGGGGGACTAGCGGGAGGGTTTACCGAGACCCAGTACTTC.

This chain connects TRBV5-6 to TRBJ2-3; the D is unclear. The CDR3 length is 15 residues. Germline CDR1 is SGHDT and CDR2 is YYEEEE. V was cut by 0 bases and J by 1 base, with 9 bases left in between. The CDR3 nucleotides are TGTGCCAGCAGCTTGGACTCAGGCCGCACAGATACGCAGTATTTT. Protein: CASSLDSGRTDTQYF.

V and J are TRBV15 and TRBJ2-3; TRBD2 matches 13 bases. With V trimmed by 5 bases and J by 0 bases, 11 bases remained unmatched. This CDR3 comprises 19 residues. From germline, CDR1 is LNHNV and CDR2 YYDKDF (reference sequence). In DNA, the CDR3 is TGTGCCACCAGCGGTGGGACTAGCGGGGAATTCTCTAGCACAGATACGCAGTATTTT. Translating it yields CATSGGTSGEFSSTDTQYF. Using reference TRBV15 and TRBJ2-3 for the parts outside the CDR3, the full variable domain is DAMVIQNPRYQVTQFGKPVTLSCSQTLNHNVMYWYQQKSSQAPKLLFHYYDKDFNNEADTPDNFQSRRPNTSFCFLDIRSPGLGDTAMYLCATSGGTSGEFSSTDTQYFGPGTRLTVL.

By sample share, this clone is medium-sized. The chain carries TRBV15 and TRBJ1-5, with TRBD1 as a possible D gene (5 bases). The germline V and J ends were trimmed by 5 bases and 7 bases, with 21 bases remaining between them. Germline-derived CDR1 and CDR2 are LNHNV and YYDKDF (reference sequence). CDR3 size: 16 residues. The CDR3 DNA reads as TGTGCCACCAGCGGGGGGTTTATGGATTCGGGACAGCCCCAGCATTTT. This gives the protein CATSGGFMDSGQPQHF.

This sequence joins TRBV15 and TRBJ2-1; either TRBD1 or TRBD2 may fit D (5 bases each). Between the trimmed V and J ends, which lost 0 bases and 0 bases, there was a span of 18 bases. CDR1 is LNHNV, CDR2 YYDKDF, per germline (reference sequence). The CDR3 has 19 residues. The CDR3 loop is CATSRDSPGTVLSYNEQFF. CDR3 DNA: TGTGCCACCAGCAGAGACTCCCCTGGGACGGTCCTCTCCTACAATGAGCAGTTCTTC.

V is TRBV7-9 and J is TRBJ1-1; D possibly corresponds to TRBD1 (5 bases). Trimming left V 2 bases short and J 0 bases short, with 16 bases between. The CDR3 runs to 17 residues. The germline V gene encodes CDR1 SEHNR and CDR2 FQNEAQ (reference sequence). Here the CDR3 reads CASSLQGGLGLNTEAFF. Here the CDR3 DNA reads TGTGCCAGCAGCTTACAGGGCGGATTGGGGTTGAACACTGAAGCTTTCTTT.

The chain carries TRBV9 and TRBJ1-3; the D gene is possibly TRBD1 (6 bases). From germline, CDR1 is SGDLS and CDR2 YYNGEE. The CDR3 is made up of 16 amino acids. V shed 3 bases and J shed 4 bases, with 17 bases lying between them. The CDR3 DNA follows: TGTGCCAGCAGCGCCCCACACAGGGAAACCGGAAACACCATATATTTT. Translating it yields CASSAPHRETGNTIYF.

The chain combines TRBV5-1 with TRBJ2-5; 8 bases fit TRBD2. In germline, CDR1 is SGHRS, CDR2 YFSETQ. The J segment lost 5 bases and the V segment lost 4 bases, leaving 7 bases of the junction unmatched. The CDR3 is 14 amino acids. CDR3 in amino acids: CASSSGGPVETQYF. For the CDR3, the DNA is TGCGCCAGCAGCAGCGGGGGCCCCGTTGAGACCCAGTACTTC.

This sequence joins TRBV9 and TRBJ2-1, with TRBD1 as a possible D gene (6 bases). Trimming pared 4 bases from V and 3 bases from J, leaving 11 bases between. This CDR3 comprises 14 residues. Germline V gene lookup returns CDR1 SGDLS and CDR2 YYNGEE. CDR3 DNA sequence: TGTGCCAGCAGCTCCCGGACAGACTACAATGAGCAGTTCTTC. Its translation: CASSSRTDYNEQFF.

The rearrangement links TRBV29-1 to TRBJ1-1; TRBD1 agrees at 7 bases. CDR3 length equals 11 residues. The ends lost 6 bases at V and 7 bases at J; junction bases unmatched: 5. Germline V lookup: CDR1 SQVTM, CDR2 ANQGSEA. Here the CDR3 DNA reads TGCAGCGTCAAGGGGGCCAGTGAAGCTTTCTTT. Translating it yields CSVKGASEAFF. Full variable domain (outside the CDR3, taken from reference TRBV29-1 and TRBJ1-1): SAVISQKPSRDICQRGTSLTIQCQVDSQVTMMFWYRQQPGQSLTLIATANQGSEATYESGFVIDKFPISRPNLTFSTLTVSNMSPEDSSIYLCSVKGASEAFFGQGTRLTVV.

The J gene is TRBJ1-2, the V gene TRBV6-5, with D unresolved. The germline CDR1 and CDR2 sequences are MNHEY and SVGAGI. The CDR3 totals 13 residues. The V and J ends lost 5 bases and 4 bases respectively, with 11 bases between them. The DNA for the CDR3 is TGTGCCAGCAGTGAAAGTCAGAGCTATGGCTACACCTTC. This gives the protein CASSESQSYGYTF.

The V gene is TRBV6-5, the J gene TRBJ1-2; the D gene is possibly TRBD1 (5 bases). Deletions cut 6 bases from V and 3 bases from J, with 11 bases between. This CDR3 region has 13 residues. Germline lookup yields CDR1 MNHEY and CDR2 SVGAGI. The CDR3 sequence: CASSPSTDYGYTF. CDR3 bases: TGTGCCAGCAGCCCCTCGACAGACTATGGCTACACCTTC.

The chain links TRBV6-5 to TRBJ1-1, with D unresolved. Germline V gives CDR1 MNHEY, CDR2 SVGAGI. The CDR3 runs to 12 residues. Between the trimmed V and J ends, which lost 4 bases and 10 bases, there was a span of 13 bases. The CDR3 loop reads CASSSQPTRAFF. CDR3 sequence (DNA): TGTGCCAGCAGTTCCCAACCGACACGAGCTTTCTTT.

This chain uses TRBV27 with TRBJ2-7, with 12 positions matching TRBD1. Trimming took 4 bases from V and 4 from J; bases not matched to a gene: 2. This CDR3 has 14 amino acids. The germline V gene has CDR1 MNHEY and CDR2 SMNVEV (reference sequence). The CDR3 DNA sequence: TGTGCCAGCAGTTCGGGACAGGGGGCATACGAGCAGTACTTC. Translated: CASSSGQGAYEQYF.

V gene TRBV27 combines with J gene TRBJ2-1; 7 bases are a match to TRBD1. Germline lookup yields CDR1 MNHEY and CDR2 SMNVEV (reference sequence). CDR3 size: 15 residues. J gave up 8 bases and V 6 bases, and 13 bases lay outside the gene matches. This CDR3 reads CASSPGTEFWDEQFF. CDR3 in DNA: TGTGCCAGCAGCCCGGGGACAGAATTTTGGGATGAGCAGTTCTTC.